This T cell receptor beta chain originates from a study of cytomegalovirus exposure and HLA in healthy donors. The repertoire was sequenced with immunoSEQ multiplex PCR; TCRdb's copy has only in-frame clones and lacks some. The repertoire consists of some 130,000 clones, with 89% occurring once and the leading ten covering approximately 1.2%. Overall study results and limits: The study listed about 150 cytomegalovirus-associated TCR beta chains. A classifier reportedly called cytomegalovirus status with high sensitivity and specificity. That first-cohort TCR clusters tended to co-occur in the approximately 110 validation repertoires was found in a later analysis.

The CDR3 contains 15 residues. Notes on this clone: Its specificity is not known.

The specimen was PBMCs. The receptor's source is a young woman in good health and CMV-seronegative. V gene TRBV21-1 combines with J gene TRBJ2-7; TRBD1 is the table's D call and was not checked against the DNA. TRBV21-1 is deemed a pseudogene. CDR3 protein: CASSTRTGLSCEQYF. The CDR3 DNA is TGTGCCAGCAGCACTCGGACAGGGTTGTCTTGCGAGCAGTACTTC.